This entry lists 14 T cell receptor beta chains sequenced from one sample in a study of blood T cell repertoires in COVID-19. Assay used: immunoSEQ multiplex PCR; TCRdb lists only in-frame clones, some missing. The sample consists of about 190,000 clones, approximately 80% of them appearing once. The source material was peripheral blood. These receptors all come from a man aged 45-60 years who had recovered from COVID-19.

This clone was counted only a few times. The chain is built from TRBV27 and TRBJ1-5; TRBD1 is a possible D gene (6 bases). The CDR3 is made up of 15 amino acids. V was shortened by 5 bases and J by 0 bases, with 11 bases between the two germline ends. Germline CDR1 reads MNHEY; CDR2 reads SMNVEV (reference sequence). The CDR3 loop reads CASSTGSYSNQPQHF. CDR3 sequence (DNA): TGTGCCAGCAGTACAGGGAGTTATAGCAATCAGCCCCAGCATTTT.

J is TRBJ1-4 and V is TRBV7-8; TRBD1 matches at 7 bases. The CDR3 is made up of 16 amino acids. Germline V gives CDR1 SGHVS, CDR2 FQNEAQ. Trimming cost V 5 bases and J 7 bases; bases outside gene matches: 13. The chain's CDR3 is CASSRGPGQPAEKLFF. The DNA for the CDR3 is TGTGCCAGCAGCCGAGGGCCGGGACAGCCAGCTGAAAAACTGTTTTTT.

The chain carries TRBV5-1 and TRBJ2-3, with D possibly TRBD2 on 6 matching bases. Germline loops: CDR1 SGHRS, CDR2 YFSETQ. The CDR3 is 14 residues long. V lost 0 bases, J lost 4 bases, and 9 bases lay in between. CDR3 coding DNA: TGCGCCAGCAGCTTGGCCTCGGGAGCAGATACGCAGTATTTT. Translating it yields CASSLASGADTQYF.

The chain is built from TRBV29-1 and TRBJ1-1; 8 bases are a match to TRBD1. The germline V gene encodes CDR1 SQVTM and CDR2 ANQGSEA. J gave up 0 bases and V 2 bases, and 20 bases lay outside the gene matches. The CDR3 runs 20 residues. CDR3 nucleotides: TGCAGCGTTGAACCTCGATCCCTCGACGCCAGGGGGCTGGTGAACACTGAAGCTTTCTTT. As protein: CSVEPRSLDARGLVNTEAFF.

The rearrangement uses TRBV5-4 and TRBJ2-1, with TRBD2 as a possible D gene (5 bases). Germline CDR1 reads SGHNT; CDR2 reads YYREEE (reference sequence). This CDR3 spans 16 amino acids. V lost 3 bases and J lost 0, with 13 bases in between. CDR3 amino acids: CASSSNSGASYNEQFF. The CDR3 nucleotides read TGTGCCAGCAGCTCCAACAGCGGAGCCTCCTACAATGAGCAGTTCTTC.

V and J are TRBV11-2 and TRBJ1-1; 8 nucleotides agree with TRBD1. Trimming at V came to 4 bases and at J to 5 bases, leaving 12 bases not matched to a gene. Germline V CDR1 and CDR2: SGHAT, FQNNGV. The CDR3 consists of 16 residues. The CDR3 bases are TGTGCCAGCAGCTCAATATTGACAGGGGTGAGGACTGAAGCTTTCTTT. The encoded protein is CASSSILTGVRTEAFF.

This clone was picked up a small number of times. This chain connects TRBV2 to TRBJ1-4; D is ambiguous. CDR1 and CDR2 (germline): SNHLY, FYNNEI. V was trimmed by 7 bases and J by 7 bases, leaving 13 bases between them. The CDR3 extends over 13 amino acids. The CDR3 sequence is CASKSQLFEKLFF. CDR3 in DNA: TGTGCCAGCAAGTCACAGCTGTTTGAAAAACTGTTTTTT.

This chain links TRBV30 with TRBJ1-6; D remains unclear. The CDR3 loop spans 14 amino acids. Germline assignment: CDR1 GTSNPN and CDR2 SVGIG (reference sequence). V shed 1 base and J shed 11 bases, with 15 bases lying between them. CDR3: CAWSDGSFVTPLHF. CDR3 in DNA: TGTGCCTGGAGTGATGGCAGTTTCGTCACACCCCTCCACTTT.

V is TRBV2 and J is TRBJ2-5; 8 bases line up with TRBD2. The CDR3 contains 15 residues. In germline, CDR1 is SNHLY, CDR2 FYNNEI. J lost 5 bases, V lost 3 bases, and 8 bases had no gene match. In nucleotides, the CDR3 is TGTGCCAGCAGTGAGACTAGCGCCGGGGGGGAGACCCAGTACTTC. Its translation is CASSETSAGGETQYF.

The chain employs TRBV3-1 (or the pseudogene TRBV3-2) and TRBJ1-2, with D possibly TRBD1 on 5 matching bases. The CDR3 runs 14 residues. The germline V gene has CDR1 LGHDT and CDR2 YNNKEL (reference sequence). V was shortened by 3 bases and J by 5 bases, with 13 bases between the two germline ends. The CDR3 protein is CASSQRDVRYGYTF. The DNA for the CDR3 is TGTGCCAGCAGCCAGCGGGACGTTCGATATGGCTACACCTTC.

The rearrangement joins TRBV9 to TRBJ1-5; TRBD1 matches 10 bases. Losses at the gene ends were 3 bases for V and 5 bases for J; bases not matched to a gene: 2. This CDR3 is built from 14 residues. CDR1 is SGDLS, CDR2 YYNGEE, per germline. CDR3 amino acids: CASSAGQGDQPQHF. In DNA, the CDR3 is TGTGCCAGCAGCGCCGGACAGGGGGATCAGCCCCAGCATTTT.

The genes are TRBV5-6 and TRBJ1-5, with 7 bases that match TRBD1. This CDR3 contains 16 residues. The V gene's germline CDR1 is SGHDT and CDR2 YYEEEE. The trim removed 0 bases at V and 3 bases at J, leaving 6 bases unmatched. The DNA for the CDR3 is TGTGCCAGCAGCTTGGCCAGAGGGGGCTTCAATCAGCCCCAGCATTTT. This gives the protein CASSLARGGFNQPQHF. The whole variable domain, filled in from reference TRBV5-6 and TRBJ1-5, reads DAGVTQSPTHLIKTRGQQVTLRCSPKSGHDTVSWYQQALGQGPQFIFQYYEEEERQRGNFPDRFSGHQFPNYSSELNVNALLLGDSALYLCASSLARGGFNQPQHFGDGTRLSIL.

The DNA for the CDR3 is TGTGCCAGCAGCTTAGTATTCAACCCAGGGGGCTTCACCGGGGAGCTGTTTTTT. Translation: CASSLVFNPGGFTGELFF. The J gene is TRBJ2-2, the V gene TRBV7-2, with TRBD1 matching over 8 bases. The CDR3 is 18 amino acids. Germline assignment: CDR1 SGHTA and CDR2 FQGNSA. Losses at the gene ends were 1 base for V and 4 bases for J; bases not matched to a gene: 11. The full variable domain, its missing parts supplied by reference TRBV7-2 and TRBJ2-2, is GAGVSQSPSNKVTEKGKDVELRCDPISGHTALYWYRQSLGQGLEFLIYFQGNSAPDKSGLPSDRFSAERTGGSVSTLTIQRTQQEDSAVYLCASSLVFNPGGFTGELFFGEGSRLTVL.

This clone was found many times. V gene TRBV6-5 combines with J gene TRBJ2-5; D gene ambiguous. CDR1 and CDR2 from the germline V gene are MNHEY and SVGAGI. There are 13 residues in the CDR3. V lost 6 bases to trimming and J lost 5 bases, with 13 bases between them. The CDR3 here is CASRPLGWETQYF. CDR3 in DNA: TGTGCCAGCAGACCGCTAGGATGGGAGACCCAGTACTTC.